Described below is a single T cell receptor (beta chain) sequence and its context. Its antigen is unknown. The data are from a study of radiation and T cells in renal cell carcinoma. Data came from immunoSEQ multiplex PCR; TCRdb stores just in-frame clones and leaves some out. The top ten hold 9.4% of the sample, which has approximately 83,000 clones, roughly 80% seen once. Regarding the study as a whole: Top tumor clonotypes rose in blood 2 weeks post-radiation, then contracted.

V shed 3 bases and J 4 bases; nucleotides not matched to a gene: 7. Germline CDR1 and CDR2: MGHRA and YSYEKL. The length of the CDR3 is 16 residues. Time point: blood 4 weeks post-SBRT, at nephrectomy. This sample's treatment: 15 Gy SBRT to primary tumor, nephrectomy 4 weeks later. Nephrectomy followed 15 Gy stereotactic body radiation by 4 weeks. Clear cell pathology was present in this patient's renal cell carcinoma. The rearrangement links TRBV4-1 to TRBJ1-2; TRBD1 aligns across 11 bases. The TCR originated in a man aged 50 to 59 with renal cell carcinoma. The sequences come from blood, collected from a patient whose treatment included radiotherapy and nephrectomy. Written as DNA, the CDR3 is TGCGCCAGCAGCCATCAGGGACAGGGGGTTTCCTATGGCTACACCTTC. It codes for CASSHQGQGVSYGYTF.